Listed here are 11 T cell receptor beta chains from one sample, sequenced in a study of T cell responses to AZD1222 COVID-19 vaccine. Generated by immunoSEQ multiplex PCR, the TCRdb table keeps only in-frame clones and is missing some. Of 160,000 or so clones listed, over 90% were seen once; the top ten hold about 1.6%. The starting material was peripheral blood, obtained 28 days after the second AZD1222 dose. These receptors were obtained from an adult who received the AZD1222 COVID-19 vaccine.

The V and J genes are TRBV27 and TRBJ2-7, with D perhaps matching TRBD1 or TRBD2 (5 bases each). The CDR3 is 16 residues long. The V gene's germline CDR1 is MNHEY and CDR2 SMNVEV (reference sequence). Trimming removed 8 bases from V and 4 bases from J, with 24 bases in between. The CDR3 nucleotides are TGTGCCAGCGGAAAATCGGGACGGTATATGTCTTACGAGCAGTACTTC. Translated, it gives CASGKSGRYMSYEQYF.

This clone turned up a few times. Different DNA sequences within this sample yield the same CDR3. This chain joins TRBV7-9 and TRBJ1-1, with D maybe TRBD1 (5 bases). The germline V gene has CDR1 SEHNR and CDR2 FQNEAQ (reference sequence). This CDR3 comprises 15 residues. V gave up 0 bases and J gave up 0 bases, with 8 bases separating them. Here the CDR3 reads CASSLAGGLNTEAFF. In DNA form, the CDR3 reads TGTGCCAGCAGCTTAGCCGGGGGACTGAACACTGAAGCTTTCTTT.

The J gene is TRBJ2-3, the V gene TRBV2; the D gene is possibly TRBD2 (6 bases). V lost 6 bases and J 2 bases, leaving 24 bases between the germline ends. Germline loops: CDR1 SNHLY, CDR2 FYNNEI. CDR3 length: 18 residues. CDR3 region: CASRDRLVRGSVTDTQYF. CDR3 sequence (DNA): TGTGCCAGCAGAGATAGACTAGTGAGGGGTTCTGTCACAGATACGCAGTATTTT.

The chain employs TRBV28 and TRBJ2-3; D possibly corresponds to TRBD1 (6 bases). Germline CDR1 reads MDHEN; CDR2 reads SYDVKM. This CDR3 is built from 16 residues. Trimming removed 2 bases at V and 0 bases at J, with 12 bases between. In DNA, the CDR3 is TGTGCCAGCAGTTTACCCAACAGGGCTAGCACAGATACGCAGTATTTT. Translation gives CASSLPNRASTDTQYF.

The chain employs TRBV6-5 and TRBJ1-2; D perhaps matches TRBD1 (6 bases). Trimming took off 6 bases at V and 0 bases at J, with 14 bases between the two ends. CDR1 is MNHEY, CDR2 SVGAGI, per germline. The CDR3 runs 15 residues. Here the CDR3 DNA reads TGTGCCAGCAGACCGACAGGCCCCGCTAACTATGGCTACACCTTC. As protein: CASRPTGPANYGYTF.

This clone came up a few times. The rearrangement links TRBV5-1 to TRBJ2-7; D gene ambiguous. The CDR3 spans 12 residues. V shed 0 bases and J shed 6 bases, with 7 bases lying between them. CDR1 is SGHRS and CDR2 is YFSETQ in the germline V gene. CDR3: CASSLGTTEQYF. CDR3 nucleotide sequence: TGCGCCAGCAGCTTGGGGACGACCGAGCAGTACTTC. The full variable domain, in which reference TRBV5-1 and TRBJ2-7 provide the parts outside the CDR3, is KAGVTQTPRYLIKTRGQQVTLSCSPISGHRSVSWYQQTPGQGLQFLFEYFSETQRNKGNFPGRFSGRQFSNSRSEMNVSTLELGDSALYLCASSLGTTEQYFGPGTRLTVT.

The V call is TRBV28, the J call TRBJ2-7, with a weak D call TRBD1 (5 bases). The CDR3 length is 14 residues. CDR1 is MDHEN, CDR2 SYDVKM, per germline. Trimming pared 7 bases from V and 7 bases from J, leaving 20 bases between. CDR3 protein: CASKSQESVREQYF. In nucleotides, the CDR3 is TGTGCCAGCAAATCACAGGAATCAGTACGGGAGCAGTACTTC.

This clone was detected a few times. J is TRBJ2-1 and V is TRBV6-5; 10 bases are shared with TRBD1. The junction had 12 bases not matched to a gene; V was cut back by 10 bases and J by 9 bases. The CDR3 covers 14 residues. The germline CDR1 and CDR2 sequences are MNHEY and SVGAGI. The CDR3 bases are TGTGCCATCCTATCCGGGACAGGGGCTGTTGAGCAGTTCTTC. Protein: CAILSGTGAVEQFF.

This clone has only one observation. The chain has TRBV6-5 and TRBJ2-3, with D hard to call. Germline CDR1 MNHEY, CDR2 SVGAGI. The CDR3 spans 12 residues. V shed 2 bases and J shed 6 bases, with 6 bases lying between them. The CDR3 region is CASSYVGDTQYF. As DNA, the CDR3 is TGTGCCAGCAGTTACGTTGGGGATACGCAGTATTTT.

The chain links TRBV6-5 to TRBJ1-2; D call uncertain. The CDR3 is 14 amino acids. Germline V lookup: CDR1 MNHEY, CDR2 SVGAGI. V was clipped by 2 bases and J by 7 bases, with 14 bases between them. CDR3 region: CASSYGIYSGGYTF. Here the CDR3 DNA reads TGTGCCAGCAGTTACGGGATATACAGCGGTGGCTACACCTTC.

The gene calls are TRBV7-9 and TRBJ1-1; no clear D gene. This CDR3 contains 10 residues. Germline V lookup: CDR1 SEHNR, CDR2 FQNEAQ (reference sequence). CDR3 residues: CAHEGTEAFF. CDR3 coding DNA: TGTGCTCACGAGGGCACTGAAGCTTTCTTT.